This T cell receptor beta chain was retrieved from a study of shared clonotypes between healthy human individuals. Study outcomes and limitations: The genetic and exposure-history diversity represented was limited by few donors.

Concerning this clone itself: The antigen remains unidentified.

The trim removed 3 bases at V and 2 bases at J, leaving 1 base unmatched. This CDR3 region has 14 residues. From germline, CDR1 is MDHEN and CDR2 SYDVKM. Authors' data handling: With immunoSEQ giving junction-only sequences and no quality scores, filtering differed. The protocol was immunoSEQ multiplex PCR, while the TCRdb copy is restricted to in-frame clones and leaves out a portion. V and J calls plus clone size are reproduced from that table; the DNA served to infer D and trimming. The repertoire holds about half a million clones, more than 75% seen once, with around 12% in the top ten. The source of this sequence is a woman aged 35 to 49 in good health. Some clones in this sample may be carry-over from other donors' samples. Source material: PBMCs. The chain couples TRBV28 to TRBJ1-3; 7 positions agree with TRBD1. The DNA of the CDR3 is TGTGCCAGCAGTTTGACAGGGACTGGAAACACCATATATTTT. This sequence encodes CASSLTGTGNTIYF.